These 28 T cell receptor beta chains came from one sample sequenced in a study of T cells in Graves' hyperthyroidism and ophthalmopathy. What was amplified from RNA transcripts were TCR beta CDR3 regions. Primed by the HTBI set, a first-round RT-PCR was run on the TCR CDR3. A single record per CDR3 protein comes from TCRdb applying MiXCR to the multiplex PCR reads. The sample shows about 740,000 distinct CDR3 sequences, about 14% of them seen only once. The material sequenced was blood. These receptors all stem from a woman between 18 and 30 years old with Graves' hyperthyroidism.

This clonotype was counted a few times. V gene TRBV25-1 combines with J gene TRBJ1-1; D not certain. Germline V gene lookup returns CDR1 MGHDK and CDR2 SYGVNS. V dropped 1 base and J dropped 3 bases, with 3 bases sitting between them. The CDR3 runs 12 residues. CDR3: CASSELDTEAFF. CDR3 nucleotides: TGTGCCAGCAGTGAATTGGACACTGAAGCTTTCTTT.

This clonotype was seen a handful of times. The DNA for the CDR3 is TGCAGTGCACCCCGGGAGCCCCATAACTATGGCTACACCTTC. Protein product: CSAPREPHNYGYTF. The chain uses TRBV20-1 and TRBJ1-2; D gene ambiguous. Trimming removed 6 bases from V and 1 base from J, with 15 bases in between. Germline V gene data show CDR1 as DFQATT and CDR2 as SNEGSKA (reference sequence). The CDR3 length is 14 residues.

This chain uses TRBV28 with TRBJ1-1, with 7 nucleotides matching TRBD1. The germline CDR1 and CDR2 sequences are MDHEN and SYDVKM. The CDR3 has 14 residues. The V gene end was trimmed by 2 bases and the J gene end by 8 bases; junction bases not matched to a gene: 8. The CDR3 protein is CASSLRGLAPEAFF. DNA for the CDR3: TGTGCCAGCAGTTTAAGGGGGCTAGCCCCCGAAGCTTTCTTT.

This clonotype was detected many times. V gene TRBV28 combines with J gene TRBJ2-1, with D perhaps being TRBD1 or TRBD2 (5 bases each). Deletions cut 4 bases from V and 9 bases from J, with 19 bases between. The CDR3 extends over 15 amino acids. The germline V gene encodes CDR1 MDHEN and CDR2 SYDVKM. The CDR3 protein is CASSSTGTGWGEQFF. DNA of the CDR3: TGTGCCAGCAGTTCTACCGGGACGGGTTGGGGTGAGCAGTTCTTC.

The gene calls are TRBV7-3 and TRBJ2-1; 8 nucleotides match TRBD2. There are 20 residues in the CDR3. Germline values: CDR1 SGHTA, CDR2 FQGTGA. With V trimmed by 0 bases and J by 6 bases, 19 bases remained unmatched. The CDR3 nucleotides are TGTGCCAGCAGCTTAACGGGGAGGGCCTGGGGCGGGAGGCCCATCAATGAGCAGTTCTTC. Encoded protein: CASSLTGRAWGGRPINEQFF.

Many counts were recorded for this clonotype. This sequence joins TRBV12-3 or TRBV12-4 and TRBJ1-1; D might be TRBD1 (5 bases). Trimming left V 3 bases short and J 7 bases short, with 15 bases between. This CDR3 is built from 14 residues. The CDR3 loop is CASSFTGGNYEAFF. The CDR3, as DNA: TGTGCCAGCAGTTTTACCGGGGGGAACTATGAAGCTTTCTTT.

This clonotype was picked up many times. The genes are TRBV20-1 and TRBJ2-7, with D possibly called TRBD1 or TRBD2 (6 bases each). The CDR3 contains 13 residues. Trimming took 1 base from V and 5 from J, leaving 12 bases between them. Germline-derived CDR1 and CDR2 are DFQATT and SNEGSKA (reference sequence). CDR3 DNA sequence: TGCAGTGCTAGAGCGGGGGCGGTCGACGAGCAGTACTTC. This codes for CSARAGAVDEQYF.

This clonotype was seen at least ten times. The V gene is TRBV7-9, the J gene TRBJ2-1; TRBD2 agrees at 15 bases. The V gene's germline CDR1 is SEHNR and CDR2 FQNEAQ (reference sequence). V was clipped by 5 bases and J by 7 bases; unmatched bases: 18. The CDR3 length is 20 residues. The CDR3 nucleotides are TGTGCCAGCAGCCAACGATCAAGGACTAGCGGGAGGGGTTGGACGAATGAGCAGTTCTTC. Amino acid sequence: CASSQRSRTSGRGWTNEQFF.

This clonotype has ten or more counts. The CDR3 nucleotides read TGTGCCAGCAGTGAAGCGCGGGGCGTAGTCCACGAGCAGTACTTC. Its translation: CASSEARGVVHEQYF. The V and J genes are TRBV2 and TRBJ2-7, with a weak D call TRBD2 (6 bases). Per germline, CDR1 SNHLY and CDR2 FYNNEI. V lost 0 bases to trimming and J lost 5 bases, with 14 bases between them. This CDR3 spans 15 amino acids.

Only a few counts were recorded for this clonotype. The chain joins TRBV4-1 to TRBJ1-1; weak D call: TRBD1 (5 bases). The CDR3 is 15 amino acids. The germline gives CDR1 MGHRA, CDR2 YSYEKL. Trimming removed 1 base from V and 0 bases from J, with 9 bases in between. The CDR3 coding sequence is TGCGCCAGCAGCCAAGGCGGACATTTGAACACTGAAGCTTTCTTT. It encodes CASSQGGHLNTEAFF.

In its sample, this clonotype was seen many times. The chain recombines TRBV20-1 with TRBJ2-7, with D possibly matching TRBD1 (6 bases). CDR3 length: 14 residues. Per the germline V gene, CDR1 is DFQATT and CDR2 is SNEGSKA (reference sequence). Trimming stripped 3 bases from V and 0 bases from J, with 12 bases between. CDR3 nucleotides: TGCAGTGCTAGGCCCGGGACATTCTCCTACGAGCAGTACTTC. This codes for CSARPGTFSYEQYF.

Comments on this clonotype: This clone may be a read error of a much larger clone one base away. The chain has TRBV6-9 and TRBJ2-7; no clear D. The length of the CDR3 is 16 residues. V was trimmed by 5 bases and J by 0 bases, leaving 17 bases between them. In germline, CDR1 is MNHGY, CDR2 SVAAGI. The CDR3 loop is CASSHSKSAYSYEQYF. DNA for the CDR3: TGTGCCAGCAGTCACTCGAAATCGGCCTACTCCTACGAGCAGTACTTC.

In its sample, this clonotype was seen many times. The CDR3, as DNA: TGCAGCGTTGAATTACGGGTCAAAATGACGTCGAACACTGAAGCTTTCTTT. The encoded protein is CSVELRVKMTSNTEAFF. J is TRBJ1-1 and V is TRBV29-1; D is uncertain. V dropped 2 bases and J dropped 1 base, with 20 bases sitting between them. CDR1 and CDR2 from the germline V gene are SQVTM and ANQGSEA. CDR3 size: 17 residues.

This clonotype has at least ten counts. The genes are TRBV6-1 and TRBJ2-5; D tentatively reads TRBD1 or TRBD2 (5 bases each). In germline, CDR1 is MNHNS, CDR2 SASEGT. V lost 6 bases, J lost 4 bases, and 18 bases lay in between. The length of the CDR3 is 15 residues. As DNA, the CDR3 is TGTGCCAGCAGGACTAACCAGGGTGGGAGAGAGACCCAGTACTTC. Its protein product is CASRTNQGGRETQYF.

This clonotype was seen once. Being one base from a much bigger clone, this may be a read error. V usage is TRBV19 and J usage is TRBJ2-7; 14 bases line up with TRBD2. The CDR3 runs to 18 residues. The germline CDR1 and CDR2 sequences are LNHDA and SQIVND (reference sequence). V was pared by 6 bases and J by 7 bases, with 17 bases of the junction left unmatched. The CDR3 bases are TGTGCCAGTAGCTTGTATAGTCCTGGGACTAGCGGGAGTTATGAGCAGTACTTC. Amino acid sequence: CASSLYSPGTSGSYEQYF.

This clonotype was observed many times. The CDR3 sequence: CASSSSTTGGWTEAFF. CDR3 nucleotides: TGTGCCAGCAGTTCCTCAACAACAGGGGGCTGGACTGAAGCTTTCTTT. The J gene is TRBJ1-1, the V gene TRBV6-1, with 9 bases that match TRBD1. There are 16 residues in the CDR3. V lost 5 bases to trimming and J lost 5 bases; unmatched junction nucleotides: 12. Germline V gene lookup returns CDR1 MNHNS and CDR2 SASEGT.

There are a few counts of this clonotype. The rearrangement joins TRBV29-1 to TRBJ2-7; D not certain. The length of the CDR3 is 11 residues. V was trimmed by 4 bases and J by 3 bases, leaving 7 bases between them. The germline V gene has CDR1 SQVTM and CDR2 ANQGSEA. CDR3 sequence (DNA): TGCAGCGTTGTAGGCAGCTACGAGCAGTACTTC. Translation: CSVVGSYEQYF.

This chain uses TRBV27 with TRBJ2-1; TRBD1 might be the D (5 bases). This CDR3 has 13 residues. The V and J ends lost 2 bases and 6 bases respectively, with 8 bases between them. Germline V gene lookup returns CDR1 MNHEY and CDR2 SMNVEV (reference sequence). The CDR3 sequence: CASSLDRSNEQFF. The CDR3 DNA follows: TGTGCCAGCAGTTTAGACAGATCCAATGAGCAGTTCTTC.

V and J are TRBV5-1 and TRBJ1-1; perhaps TRBD1 as D (5 bases). V dropped 5 bases and J dropped 4 bases, with 15 bases sitting between them. Per germline, CDR1 SGHRS and CDR2 YFSETQ. There are 14 residues in the CDR3. The CDR3 DNA reads as TGCGCCAGCAGTTCCTGGGGGAGGATCACTGAAGCTTTCTTT. Translating gives CASSSWGRITEAFF.

This clonotype showed up many times. V gene TRBV30 combines with J gene TRBJ2-3; D unresolved. V was shortened by 2 bases and J by 3 bases, with 3 bases between the two germline ends. The germline V gene has CDR1 GTSNPN and CDR2 SVGIG (reference sequence). The CDR3 spans 11 residues. In DNA, the CDR3 is TGTGCCTGGAGTATAACAGATACGCAGTATTTT. The encoded protein is CAWSITDTQYF.

Many counts were recorded for this clonotype. The J gene is TRBJ2-3, the V gene TRBV30; 8 nucleotides align to TRBD1. This CDR3 is 16 amino acids long. The germline CDR1 and CDR2 sequences are GTSNPN and SVGIG (reference sequence). V was clipped by 5 bases and J by 2 bases; unmatched bases: 12. DNA for the CDR3: TGTGCCTGGGATCCTTTAGGGACAGGAACCACAGATACGCAGTATTTT. It specifies CAWDPLGTGTTDTQYF.

The chain employs TRBV19 and TRBJ2-7; 12 nucleotides match TRBD2. The CDR3 covers 16 residues. Germline-derived CDR1 and CDR2 are LNHDA and SQIVND (reference sequence). Trimming cost V 5 bases and J 3 bases; bases outside gene matches: 8. For the CDR3, the DNA is TGTGCCAGTAGTGATTTGACTAGCGGGAGAATCTACGAGCAGTACTTC. It yields the protein CASSDLTSGRIYEQYF.

This chain uses TRBV14 with TRBJ2-5, with no clear D. The CDR3 spans 15 residues. Trimming took 0 bases from V and 0 from J, leaving 8 bases between them. CDR1 is SGHDN, CDR2 FVKESK, per germline. In DNA, the CDR3 is TGTGCCAGCAGCCAAGATCAAACTAACCAAGAGACCCAGTACTTC. Protein product: CASSQDQTNQETQYF.

The chain uses TRBV9 and TRBJ2-3, with D possibly TRBD2 on 7 matching bases. CDR1 is SGDLS, CDR2 YYNGEE, per germline. V shed 3 bases and J shed 5 bases, with 13 bases lying between them. The CDR3 spans 14 residues. As DNA, the CDR3 is TGTGCCAGCAGCGCAGGGGCTAGCGGAGATACGCAGTATTTT. It translates to CASSAGASGDTQYF.

In this sample, this clonotype turned up a few times. The chain employs TRBV18 and TRBJ1-5; a weak D match, TRBD1 (6 bases). Germline CDR1 KGHSH, CDR2 LQKENI. The V gene lost 3 bases and the J gene lost 6 bases, with 9 bases spanning the gap. CDR3 size: 13 residues. CDR3 loop: CASSPSDSQPQHF. CDR3 nucleotide sequence: TGTGCCAGCTCACCTTCGGACAGTCAGCCCCAGCATTTT. Full variable domain (rest looked up from reference TRBV18 and TRBJ1-5): NAGVMQNPRHLVRRRGQEARLRCSPMKGHSHVYWYRQLPEEGLKFMVYLQKENIIDESGMPKERFSAEFPKEGPSILRIQQVVRGDSAAYFCASSPSDSQPQHFGDGTRLSIL.

This clonotype turned up a few times. This sequence joins TRBV25-1 and TRBJ2-2; TRBD1 matches at 9 bases. After removal of 6 bases from V and 4 bases from J, the junction contained 12 bases not matched to a gene. Germline lookup yields CDR1 MGHDK and CDR2 SYGVNS. The CDR3 sequence is 17 residues long. The CDR3 bases are TGTGCCAGCAGAAAGTGGACAGGGGAGGGAGGCACCGGGGAGCTGTTTTTT. Its protein product is CASRKWTGEGGTGELFF.

The table lists this clonotype with many counts. J is TRBJ2-1 and V is TRBV7-8; D unresolved. CDR1 SGHVS and CDR2 FQNEAQ come from the germline V gene. The CDR3 is 11 amino acids. Deletions cut 5 bases from V and 7 bases from J, with 6 bases between. The CDR3 reads CASSGTNEQFF. CDR3 coding DNA: TGTGCCAGCAGCGGCACGAATGAGCAGTTCTTC. Full variable domain (rest looked up from reference TRBV7-8 and TRBJ2-1): GAGVSQSPRYKVAKRGQDVALRCDPISGHVSLFWYQQALGQGPEFLTYFQNEAQLDKSGLPSDRFFAERPEGSVSTLKIQRTQQEDSAVYLCASSGTNEQFFGPGTRLTVL.

The V call is TRBV6-1, the J call TRBJ2-5; 10 bases fit TRBD1. Unmatched junction bases numbered 14, after V lost 9 bases and J lost 7 bases. Germline lookup yields CDR1 MNHNS and CDR2 SASEGT. The CDR3 contains 15 residues. The CDR3 region has the DNA TGTGCCAGTGCCCGGGGGGCTAGGACAGGGGGGACCCAGTACTTC. Translation gives CASARGARTGGTQYF.